Presented here are 24 T cell receptor beta chains from one specimen sequenced in a study of T-cell reconstitution after alpha-beta-depleted transplantation in children. Unique molecular identifiers were incorporated into the prepared TCRbeta library. TCRdb redid the calling of the PCR reads with MiXCR, one entry per CDR3 protein. Of about a million distinct CDR3 sequences listed, roughly 29% are singletons. Sequenced material: PBMCs, mostly from graft donor cells, taken 360 days after TCRalphabeta/CD19-depleted stem cell transplant. These receptors were obtained from a boy under two years old who had a stem cell transplant for SCID, so the T cells may come from the graft donor.

The gene calls are TRBV28 and TRBJ1-2; D remains unclear. The ends were cut back, 4 bases at V and 8 bases at J, with 11 bases in the middle. The CDR3 is made up of 12 amino acids. CDR1 and CDR2 (germline): MDHEN, SYDVKM. The CDR3, as DNA: TGTGCCAGCAGTTCGTTGACAACCGGCTACACCTTC. Its protein product is CASSSLTTGYTF.

This clonotype has only a few counts. V and J are TRBV5-6 and TRBJ1-2; no clear D gene. The CDR3 has 17 amino acids. Deletions cut 0 bases from V and 4 bases from J, with 19 bases between. Germline V gene lookup returns CDR1 SGHDT and CDR2 YYEEEE. The CDR3 DNA sequence: TGTGCCAGCAGCTTGGGGGCTTTAGGGTTGGACCCCTATGGCTACACCTTC. Protein sequence: CASSLGALGLDPYGYTF.

The V and J genes are TRBV5-1 and TRBJ2-2, with D perhaps assigned TRBD1 or TRBD2 (6 bases each). Per germline, CDR1 SGHRS and CDR2 YFSETQ. The V end lost 1 base, the J end lost 10 bases, and 17 bases lay between the germline ends. This CDR3 is 15 amino acids long. CDR3 in amino acids: CASSLPMLGGTELFF. The CDR3 DNA reads as TGCGCCAGCAGCTTGCCTATGCTGGGGGGCACGGAGCTGTTTTTT.

This clonotype was found a few times. This chain links TRBV12-3 or TRBV12-4 with TRBJ1-5, with D tentatively TRBD1 (6 bases). Trimming left V 5 bases short and J 2 bases short, with 13 bases between. The CDR3 sequence is 15 residues long. The CDR3, as DNA: TGTGCCAGCAGTCCCTGGGGGGCTGGCAATCAGCCCCAGCATTTT. The encoded protein is CASSPWGAGNQPQHF.

The chain employs TRBV21-1 and TRBJ2-7; TRBD1, the table's D call, was not compared with the DNA. TRBV21-1 is noted as a pseudogene. The CDR3 totals 14 residues. CDR3: CASSTSTGTYEQYF. In DNA, the CDR3 is TGTGCCAGCAGCACCTCGACAGGGACCTACGAGCAGTACTTC.

The J gene is TRBJ2-1, the V gene TRBV7-2, with D possibly being TRBD2 (6 bases). Germline V CDR1 and CDR2: SGHTA, FQGNSA. This CDR3 has 12 residues. Trimming cost V 2 bases and J 13 bases, with 12 bases left between them. The CDR3 nucleotides are TGTGCCAGCAGCTTATCTCTCGGGACTCAGTTCTTC. Translated, it gives CASSLSLGTQFF.

The chain links TRBV28 to TRBJ1-4; D unclear. The CDR3 is 15 amino acids. CDR1 and CDR2 (germline): MDHEN, SYDVKM. Deletions cut 5 bases from V and 7 bases from J, with 17 bases between. This CDR3 reads CASSPHLNSGEKLFF. CDR3 DNA sequence: TGTGCCAGCAGTCCCCACCTGAATTCAGGTGAAAAACTGTTTTTT.

The chain has TRBV7-8 and TRBJ2-3; 12 bases map to TRBD2. Germline assignment: CDR1 SGHVS and CDR2 FQNEAQ. Trimming removed 5 bases from V and 1 base from J; junction bases left unmatched: 7. The CDR3 has 17 residues. This CDR3 is CASSATSGGPRTDTQYF. The CDR3 nucleotides read TGTGCCAGCAGCGCTACTAGCGGGGGGCCCCGCACAGATACGCAGTATTTT.

The chain links TRBV6-1 to TRBJ2-1, with 10 bases lining up with TRBD2. The germline V gene encodes CDR1 MNHNS and CDR2 SASEGT. CDR3 length equals 15 residues. J lost 4 bases, V lost 5 bases, and 5 bases had no gene match. CDR3 region: CASSTGLAEYNEQFF. The CDR3 DNA is TGTGCCAGCAGTACCGGACTAGCGGAGTACAATGAGCAGTTCTTC.

There are a few counts of this clonotype. The chain is built from TRBV5-1 and TRBJ2-5; D unclear. This CDR3 spans 14 amino acids. The V gene lost 4 bases and the J gene lost 1 base, with 11 bases spanning the gap. Germline V CDR1 and CDR2: SGHRS, YFSETQ. CDR3 coding DNA: TGCGCCAGCAGCGGAGTAGTGGGCCAAGAGACCCAGTACTTC. This encodes CASSGVVGQETQYF.

The CDR3 reads CASPKRGNNTDTQYF. CDR3 in DNA: TGCGCCAGTCCCAAGCGGGGGAACAACACAGATACGCAGTATTTT. The rearrangement uses TRBV10-1 and TRBJ2-3; TRBD2 matches at 8 bases. Per the germline V gene, CDR1 is WNHNN and CDR2 is SYGVQD (reference sequence). V dropped 9 bases and J dropped 2; count of bases not matched to a gene: 10. The CDR3 totals 15 residues.

This chain links TRBV7-9 with TRBJ2-6; 8 nucleotides align to TRBD2. Germline-derived CDR1 and CDR2 are SEHNR and FQNEAQ (reference sequence). The CDR3 is 15 amino acids. With 5 bases clipped from V and 6 bases from J, the junction kept 6 bases outside the gene matches. The CDR3 coding sequence is TGTGCCAGCAGCCACCGGACTAGCCAGGCCAACGTCCTGACTTTC. Its protein product is CASSHRTSQANVLTF.

V usage is TRBV3-1 and J usage is TRBJ2-7; 10 bases agree with TRBD2. V was pared by 0 bases and J by 7 bases, with 6 bases of the junction left unmatched. Germline V gene sequence: CDR1 LGHDT, CDR2 YNNKEL (reference sequence). The CDR3 totals 15 residues. The chain's CDR3 is CASSQDRLLAGEQYF. The DNA of the CDR3 is TGTGCCAGCAGCCAAGATCGGTTACTAGCGGGGGAGCAGTACTTC.

Only a few counts were recorded for this clonotype. The V call is TRBV10-3, the J call TRBJ1-1; D remains ambiguous. This CDR3 has 13 residues. With 2 bases removed from V and 4 bases from J, the gap between germline ends came to 8 bases. Germline CDR1 reads ENHRY; CDR2 reads SYGVKD. The chain's CDR3 is CAISEGLPTEAFF. In nucleotides, the CDR3 is TGTGCCATCAGTGAGGGATTACCCACTGAAGCTTTCTTT.

This clonotype was seen a handful of times. The V call is TRBV27, the J call TRBJ2-1; 8 nucleotides agree with TRBD2. V shed 10 bases, J shed 3 bases, and the junction held 5 bases outside the gene matches. The CDR3 runs 13 residues. CDR1 is MNHEY, CDR2 SMNVEV, per germline (reference sequence). The CDR3 nucleotides read TGTGCCACCATAGCGGGGAACTACAATGAGCAGTTCTTC. Translating it yields CATIAGNYNEQFF.

The chain employs TRBV20-1 and TRBJ2-1; TRBD1 aligns across 9 bases. The V and J ends lost 5 bases and 1 base, in that order; junction bases with no gene match: 6. This CDR3 comprises 15 residues. Germline V gives CDR1 DFQATT, CDR2 SNEGSKA (reference sequence). The CDR3 nucleotides are TGCAGTGCTGGGACAGGGTGGTTATCCTACAATGAGCAGTTCTTC. Protein: CSAGTGWLSYNEQFF.

This chain links TRBV25-1 with TRBJ2-5, with D unclear. Germline V lookup: CDR1 MGHDK, CDR2 SYGVNS. This CDR3 region has 11 residues. Trimming cost V 3 bases and J 5 bases, with 4 bases left between them. The CDR3 DNA is TGTGCCAGCAGTGATAGGGAGACCCAGTACTTC. It codes for CASSDRETQYF.

This rearrangement joins TRBV4-3 to TRBJ2-7; 11 nucleotides align to TRBD2. Looked up from germline, CDR1 is LGHNA and CDR2 is YSLEER. Trimming removed 4 bases from V and 4 bases from J; junction bases left unmatched: 6. This CDR3 is 15 amino acids long. Here the CDR3 reads CASSLLTSGVYEQYF. In DNA form, the CDR3 reads TGCGCCAGCAGCCTCCTGACTAGCGGGGTGTACGAGCAGTACTTC.

The chain's CDR3 is CATYPPGGATYEQYF. The CDR3 coding sequence is TGTGCCACTTACCCGCCAGGGGGAGCAACCTACGAGCAGTACTTC. The J gene is TRBJ2-7, the V gene TRBV28; 7 bases are shared with TRBD1. Trimming cost V 10 bases and J 2 bases; bases outside gene matches: 14. Germline CDR1 reads MDHEN; CDR2 reads SYDVKM. The CDR3 length is 15 residues.

This clonotype was detected only a few times. The J gene is TRBJ2-1, the V gene TRBV20-1; 7 nucleotides line up with TRBD1. Per germline, CDR1 DFQATT and CDR2 SNEGSKA (reference sequence). V shed 5 bases and J 4 bases; nucleotides not matched to a gene: 8. This CDR3 spans 14 amino acids. The CDR3 loop is CSAVSPGGYNEQFF. In DNA form, the CDR3 reads TGCAGTGCTGTCTCCCCAGGGGGATACAATGAGCAGTTCTTC.

This clonotype has just a few counts. The J gene is TRBJ2-3, the V gene TRBV20-1; D remains ambiguous. CDR3 size: 11 residues. Germline CDR1 and CDR2: DFQATT and SNEGSKA (reference sequence). With 5 bases removed from V and 4 bases from J, the gap between germline ends came to 7 bases. In DNA form, the CDR3 reads TGCAGTGCTTCGACCCCAGATACGCAGTATTTT. Translation gives CSASTPDTQYF.

In this sample, this clonotype turned up many times. The chain has TRBV24-1 and TRBJ2-3; 10 bases are shared with TRBD2. The J segment lost 1 base and the V segment lost 6 bases, leaving 0 bases of the junction unmatched. The CDR3 sequence is 14 residues long. Germline V gene sequence: CDR1 KGHDR, CDR2 SFDVKD. This chain's CDR3 is CATSLAGGTDTQYF. CDR3 nucleotides: TGTGCCACCAGTCTAGCGGGGGGCACAGATACGCAGTATTTT.

This clonotype was recorded once. CDR3 in DNA: TGTGCCAGCAGCCAAGCCCCGCCAAGCCTAGCGGGGGTGAATACGCAGTATTTT. Amino acids: CASSQAPPSLAGVNTQYF. The V gene is TRBV3-1, the J gene TRBJ2-3; 10 bases are shared with TRBD2. CDR1 LGHDT and CDR2 YNNKEL come from the germline V gene (reference sequence). CDR3 length: 18 amino acids. The trim removed 1 base at V and 7 bases at J, leaving 14 bases unmatched.

The chain has TRBV4-2 and TRBJ2-7; tentative D call: TRBD2 (6 bases). The CDR3 has 13 amino acids. Germline lookup yields CDR1 LGHNA and CDR2 YNFKEQ. V gave up 1 base and J gave up 7 bases, with 11 bases separating them. The DNA of the CDR3 is TGTGCCAGCAGCCAAGCCAGGGCGGGGGAGCAGTACTTC. Translated, it gives CASSQARAGEQYF.